Below, one T cell receptor (beta chain) is given with its context. This clone's antigen is unknown. Base qualities are not provided; no much larger clone lies one nucleotide away. Stable Graves' hyperthyroidism was defined as no progression to ophthalmopathy during 18 months of follow-up. Hyperthyroidism patients were newly diagnosed, with disease duration under 2 months, and aged 18 to 65 years. Patients with uncontrolled infections, other autoimmune diseases, pregnancy or lactation were excluded. Diagnoses relied on clinical symptoms, serum thyroxine and TRAb, thyroid ultrasound and orbital computed tomography. PBMCs were separated from under 12 ml of fresh peripheral blood using Ficoll-Paque density gradient centrifugation. Total RNA was extracted using Trizol reagent, and RNA quality was assessed on an Agilent 2100 Bioanalyzer. TCR beta CDR3 regions were amplified from RNA transcripts. A first-round RT-PCR of the TCR CDR3 used the HTBI primer set with the Qiagen OneStep RT-PCR kit. The libraries were constructed in a second round of multiplex PCR and then size-selected and purified. Libraries were sequenced paired-end with 100 bp reads on an Illumina HiSeq2000. The authors processed their data as follows. SOAPnuke was used to process the raw data, with reads discarded if the reads contained adapters or uncalled bases, had a mean Phred below 15, or lacked an exact constant-primer or identifier match. High-quality paired reads were merged with COPE v1.2.5, and unique nucleotide sequences were defined as clonotypes. MiTCR v1.1 was used to align the clonotypes against IMGT TRBV, TRBD and TRBJ reference segments. Analysis was restricted to V-J combinations with a frequency above 0.0001, which covered just over 98% of repertoires. The TCS score was defined as F50 (clonal expansion) divided by E x V (chaos), with BLOSUM62-based TCRdist calculated between CDR3 peptides within each V-J. Welch's t-statistics and random forest reduced around 510 V-J features to roughly 13, which were used in a naive Bayes classifier (R e1071). The public reads were reanalyzed by TCRdb: fastp trimming at Q25, MiXCR alignment, in-frame beta chains only. Rows matching on CDR3 protein sequence are summarized as one entry with the most common DNA and genes. V and J calls and clone size were set by TCRdb, not the authors. This sample comprises 400,000 to 600,000 distinct CDR3 sequences, less than 25% of them detected only once. The ten largest clones take up about 30% of the sample.

This entry belongs to a study of T cells in Graves' hyperthyroidism and ophthalmopathy (dated by TCRdb to the late 2010s). With regard to the full study: Peripheral blood samples were taken at initial diagnosis, before any treatment was given. A discovery cohort of roughly 100 patients, about 40 with Graves' ophthalmopathy and about 58 with stable Graves' hyperthyroidism, was used to find distinguishing TCR V-J signatures. Prospective prediction of ophthalmopathy was tested in an independent validation cohort consisting of roughly 19 hyperthyroidism patients and about 17 patients who later progressed to ophthalmopathy. For training and testing, the 100 or so patients in the discovery cohort were randomly divided in a 7:3 ratio. The study also compared thyroid tissue and blood T-cell repertoires from 6 or 7 Graves' hyperthyroidism patients. Once sampling was done, hyperthyroidism patients were given methimazole at a starting dose of 30 mg daily, whereas ophthalmopathy patients were given high-dose intravenous methylprednisolone. According to the paper, TCR Vbeta CDR3 sequencing was carried out on 120 to 150 peripheral blood samples, which came from approximately 43 ophthalmopathy, 75 or so hyperthyroidism and around 17 progressor patients.

Here is what the overall study found, with its caveats: Blood samples also contained most of the expanded thyroid clonotypes (frequency above 0.001), which suggests that blood repertoires may reflect thyroid immune responses. Sample size was not statistically predetermined, and investigators were not blinded to group allocation. Ophthalmopathy was separated from stable hyperthyroidism by a 13 V-J signature model, with approximately 86% sensitivity and about 81% specificity obtained in cross-validation and 80%/75% obtained in testing. During validation, the model predicted progression to ophthalmopathy a median of approximately six months ahead of onset, with almost 71% sensitivity and 72.22% specificity.

In the germline V gene, CDR1 corresponds to KGHSH and CDR2 to LQKENI. V is clipped by 2 bases and J by 5 bases, and the sequence between their germline boundaries is 9 bases long. There are 13 amino acids in the CDR3, from cysteine to phenylalanine inclusive. The retained sequence is limited to the CDR3, 39 bases, with the frame set at the first base. The receptor was isolated from a man between 18 and 29 years old with Graves' hyperthyroidism. The rearranged chain carries TRBV18 and TRBJ2-5; the D segment cannot be called with confidence. What was sequenced was blood. The DNA reads TGTGCCAGCTCACCAGGCGTTTGGGAGACCCAGTACTTC. Its translation reads: CASSPGVWETQYF.